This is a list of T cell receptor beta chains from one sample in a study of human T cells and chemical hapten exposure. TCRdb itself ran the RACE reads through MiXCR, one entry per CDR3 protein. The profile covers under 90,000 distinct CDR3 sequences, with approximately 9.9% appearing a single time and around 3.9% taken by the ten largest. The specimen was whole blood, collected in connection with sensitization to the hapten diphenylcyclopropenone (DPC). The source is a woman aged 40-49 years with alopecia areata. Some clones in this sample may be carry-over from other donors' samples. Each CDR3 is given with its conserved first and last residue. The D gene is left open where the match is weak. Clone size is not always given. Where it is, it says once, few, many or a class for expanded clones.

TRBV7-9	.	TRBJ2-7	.	TGTGCCAGCAGCTTAGACCGGGCAGGGGACTACGAGCAGTACTTC	CASSLDRAGDYEQYF
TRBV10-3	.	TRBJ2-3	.	TGTGCCACCGGGGGCAGAGAGGAGAAAGATACGCAGTATTTT	CATGGREEKDTQYF
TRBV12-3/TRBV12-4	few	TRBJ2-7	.	TGTGCCAGCAGTCCGGGGACTGCGGCCCCCTACGAGCAGTACTTC	CASSPGTAAPYEQYF
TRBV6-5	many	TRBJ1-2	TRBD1	TGTGCCAGCAGTCCCTGGGGACAGGGAGGTGGCTACACCTTC	CASSPWGQGGGYTF
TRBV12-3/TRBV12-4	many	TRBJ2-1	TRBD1	TGTGCCAGCGACAACCGGGACAGGGGCTACAATGAGCAGTTCTTC	CASDNRDRGYNEQFF
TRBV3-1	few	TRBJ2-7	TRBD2	TGTGCCAGCAGCCCTACTAGCGTATCCTACGAGCAGTACTTC	CASSPTSVSYEQYF
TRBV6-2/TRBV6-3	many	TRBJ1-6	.	TGTGCCAGCAGTACCCTCCTCGATTCACCCCTCCACTTT	CASSTLLDSPLHF
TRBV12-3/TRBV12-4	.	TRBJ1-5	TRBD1	TGTGCCAGCAGTTTAGGGGCGGGGACAGGGAATCAGCCCCAGCATTTT	CASSLGAGTGNQPQHF
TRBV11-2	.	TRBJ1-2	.	TGTGCCAGCAGCAGCGACGGCTATGGCTACACCTTC	CASSSDGYGYTF
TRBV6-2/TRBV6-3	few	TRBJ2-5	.	TGTGCCAGCAGCTATGACAGCAGCGGTCGGACCCAGTACTTC	CASSYDSSGRTQYF
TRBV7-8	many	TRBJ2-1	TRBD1	TGTGCCAGCAGCTTCTCATCACAGGGGGCTGTAGTCGATGAGCAGTTCTTC	CASSFSSQGAVVDEQFF
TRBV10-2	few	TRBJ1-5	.	TGCGCCAGCAGTTGGGCAGGGGTAGGCTACAATCAGCCCCAGCATTTT	CASSWAGVGYNQPQHF
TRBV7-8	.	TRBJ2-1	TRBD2	TGTGCCAGCAGCTTACGAAGACTAGCGGGGGCAGGACAGCAGTTCTTC	CASSLRRLAGAGQQFF
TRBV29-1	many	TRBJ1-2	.	TGCAGCGTTGCTAGGGAGGCCTATGGCTACACCTTC	CSVAREAYGYTF
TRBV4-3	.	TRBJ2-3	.	TGCGCCAGCAGCCCTTTAGGGGGGTGGGCAGATACGCAGTATTTT	CASSPLGGWADTQYF
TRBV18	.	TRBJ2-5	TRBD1	TGTGCCAGCTCATCGACAGGGGAAGAGACCCAGTACTTC	CASSSTGEETQYF
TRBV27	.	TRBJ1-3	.	TGTGCCAGCAGATCCCTTGGACAGGGAAACACCATATATTTT	CASRSLGQGNTIYF
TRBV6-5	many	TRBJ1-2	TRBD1	TGTGCCAGCAGCAGAGGGACAGCGAGAATTGGCGGCTACACCTTC	CASSRGTARIGGYTF
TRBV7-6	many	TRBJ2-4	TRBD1	TGTGCCAGCAGCCCGGGGACAGGGGAGAAAAACATTCAGTACTTC	CASSPGTGEKNIQYF
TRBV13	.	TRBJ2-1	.	TGTGCCAGCAGCTCCTTAAGCGGAAGGTGGGGGGCAAATGAGCAGTTCTTC	CASSSLSGRWGANEQFF
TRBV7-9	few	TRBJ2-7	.	TGTGCCAGCAGCTTTAAACGGGACGAGCAGTACTTC	CASSFKRDEQYF
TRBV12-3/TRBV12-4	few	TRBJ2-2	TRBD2	TGTGCCAGCCCAACCGGGACTAGCGGGTGGGGGGAGCTGTTTTTT	CASPTGTSGWGELFF
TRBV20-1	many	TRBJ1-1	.	TGCAGTGCCGAGGGCCGGAGGGGGGTCGGGGCTGAAGCTTTCTTT	CSAEGRRGVGAEAFF
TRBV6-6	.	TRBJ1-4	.	TGTGCCAGCAGTTACGGGGCACCTAATGAAAAACTGTTTTTT	CASSYGAPNEKLFF
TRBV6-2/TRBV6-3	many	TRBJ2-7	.	TGTGCCAGCAGTGGGGATTGGGGCGAGCAGTACTTC	CASSGDWGEQYF
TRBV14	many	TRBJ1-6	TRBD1	TGTGCCAGCAGCCGCAGACAGGGCCTTCCTAATTCACCCCTCCACTTT	CASSRRQGLPNSPLHF
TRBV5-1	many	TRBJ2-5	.	TGCGCCAGCTCCGTGATTCCGCAAGAGACCCAGTACTTC	CASSVIPQETQYF
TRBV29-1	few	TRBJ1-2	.	TGCAGCGTTGAAGACCGGACAAGAAGCTATGGCTACACCTTC	CSVEDRTRSYGYTF
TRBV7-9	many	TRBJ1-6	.	TGTGCCAGCAGTTTTCCCTCAGTCTATAATTCACCCCTCCACTTT	CASSFPSVYNSPLHF
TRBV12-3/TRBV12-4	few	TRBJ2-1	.	TGTGCCAGCCAGCAACCCCGGGGCACCTACAATGAGCAGTTCTTC	CASQQPRGTYNEQFF
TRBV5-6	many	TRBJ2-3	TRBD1	TGTGCCAGCAGCTTGCGGACGACAGGGGTAGATACGCAGTATTTT	CASSLRTTGVDTQYF
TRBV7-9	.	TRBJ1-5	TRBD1	TGTGCCAGCAGTATTGGGACAGGGGGAAATCAGCCCCAGCATTTT	CASSIGTGGNQPQHF
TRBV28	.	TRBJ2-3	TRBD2	TGTGCCAGCAGTTACGGACTAGCGGGGCTCTCAGATACGCAGTATTTT	CASSYGLAGLSDTQYF
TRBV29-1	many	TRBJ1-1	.	TGCAGCGTCCCCTCGGCAGGGGACACTGAAGCTTTCTTT	CSVPSAGDTEAFF
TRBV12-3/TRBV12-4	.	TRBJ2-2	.	TGTGCCAGCAGTTTACGGCATAGTGGCACCGGGGAGCTGTTTTTT	CASSLRHSGTGELFF
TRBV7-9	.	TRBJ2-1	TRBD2	TGTGCCAGCAGGCCCGGGGGGGGCTACAATGAGCAGTTCTTC	CASRPGGGYNEQFF
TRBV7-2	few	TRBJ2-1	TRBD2	TGTGCCAGCAGCCCTTCCGGGACTACCCCATACAATGAGCAGTTCTTC	CASSPSGTTPYNEQFF
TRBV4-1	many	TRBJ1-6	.	TGCGCCAGCAGCCAAGAACGAAATTCACCCCTCCACTTT	CASSQERNSPLHF
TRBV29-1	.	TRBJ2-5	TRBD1	TGCAGCGTTGCGACAGGGGGCATTCGGGAGACCCAGTACTTC	CSVATGGIRETQYF
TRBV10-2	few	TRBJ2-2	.	TGCGCCAGCAGTGAGGGTGCAGGGAACACCGGGGAGCTGTTTTTT	CASSEGAGNTGELFF
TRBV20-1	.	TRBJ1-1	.	TGCAGTGCTAGGCCCGCCAGCATGAACACTGAAGCTTTCTTT	CSARPASMNTEAFF
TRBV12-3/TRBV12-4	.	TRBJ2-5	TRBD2	TGTGCCAGCAGCCCCCTCGGACTAGCGGGGGGTGAGACCCAGTACTTC	CASSPLGLAGGETQYF
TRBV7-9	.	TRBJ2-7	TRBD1	TGTGCCAGCAGCCCGAAGGACAGGGGGTACGAGCAGTACTTC	CASSPKDRGYEQYF